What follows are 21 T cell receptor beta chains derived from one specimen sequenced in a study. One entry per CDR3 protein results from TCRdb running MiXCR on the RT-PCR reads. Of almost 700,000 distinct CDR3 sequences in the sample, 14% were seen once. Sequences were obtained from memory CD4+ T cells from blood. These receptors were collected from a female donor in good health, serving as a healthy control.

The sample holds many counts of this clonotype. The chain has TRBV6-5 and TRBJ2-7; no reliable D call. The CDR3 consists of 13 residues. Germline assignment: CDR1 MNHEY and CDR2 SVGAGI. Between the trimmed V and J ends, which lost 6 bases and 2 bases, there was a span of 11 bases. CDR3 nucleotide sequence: TGTGCCAGCAGCTCTCCCGTTACCTACGAGCAGTACTTC. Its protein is CASSSPVTYEQYF.

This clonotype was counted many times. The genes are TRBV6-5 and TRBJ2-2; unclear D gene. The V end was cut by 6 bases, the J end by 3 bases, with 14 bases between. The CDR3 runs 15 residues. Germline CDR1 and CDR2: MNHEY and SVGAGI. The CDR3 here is CASSPEWADTGELFF. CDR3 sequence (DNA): TGTGCCAGCAGCCCCGAGTGGGCGGACACCGGGGAGCTGTTTTTT.

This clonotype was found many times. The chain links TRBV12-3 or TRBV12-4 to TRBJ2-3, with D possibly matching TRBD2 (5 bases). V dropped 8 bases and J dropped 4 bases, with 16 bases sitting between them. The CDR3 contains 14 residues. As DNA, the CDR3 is TGTGCCAGCTCCCCCGGACGGGGTCCAGATACGCAGTATTTT. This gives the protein CASSPGRGPDTQYF.

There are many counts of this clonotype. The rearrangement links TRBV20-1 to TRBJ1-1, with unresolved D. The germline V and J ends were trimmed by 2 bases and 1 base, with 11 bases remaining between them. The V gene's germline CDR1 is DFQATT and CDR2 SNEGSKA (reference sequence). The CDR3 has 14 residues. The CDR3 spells CSARWPFRNTEAFF. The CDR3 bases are TGCAGTGCTAGATGGCCCTTCAGGAACACTGAAGCTTTCTTT.

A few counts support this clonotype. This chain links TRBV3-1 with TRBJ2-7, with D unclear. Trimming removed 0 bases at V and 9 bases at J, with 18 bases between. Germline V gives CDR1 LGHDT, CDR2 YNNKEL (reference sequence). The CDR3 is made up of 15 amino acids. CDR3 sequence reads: CASSQDLTGSTGQYF. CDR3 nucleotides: TGTGCCAGCAGCCAAGATCTAACCGGGTCCACGGGGCAGTACTTC.

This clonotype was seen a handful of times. The CDR3 DNA reads TGTGCCACCAGTGAGCTCGACTGGGGATCCGGCCGCTATGGCTACACCTTC. It codes for CATSELDWGSGRYGYTF. The rearrangement uses TRBV24-1 and TRBJ1-2, with D uncertain. This CDR3 is 17 amino acids long. The germline V gene has CDR1 KGHDR and CDR2 SFDVKD. Trimming cost V 4 bases and J 4 bases, with 21 bases left between them.

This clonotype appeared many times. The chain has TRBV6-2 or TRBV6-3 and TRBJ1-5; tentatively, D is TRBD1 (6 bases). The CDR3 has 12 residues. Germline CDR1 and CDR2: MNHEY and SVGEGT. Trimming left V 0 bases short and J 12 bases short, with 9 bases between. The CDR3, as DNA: TGTGCCAGCAGTTACTCAGCAGGGGTCCAGCATTTT. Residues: CASSYSAGVQHF.

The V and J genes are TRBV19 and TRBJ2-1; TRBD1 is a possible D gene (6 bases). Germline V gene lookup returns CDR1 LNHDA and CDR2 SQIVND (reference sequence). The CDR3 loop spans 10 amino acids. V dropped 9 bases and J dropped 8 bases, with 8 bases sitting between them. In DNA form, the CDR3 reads TGTGCCAGAGGGGGTGATGAGCAGTTCTTC. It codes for CARGGDEQFF.

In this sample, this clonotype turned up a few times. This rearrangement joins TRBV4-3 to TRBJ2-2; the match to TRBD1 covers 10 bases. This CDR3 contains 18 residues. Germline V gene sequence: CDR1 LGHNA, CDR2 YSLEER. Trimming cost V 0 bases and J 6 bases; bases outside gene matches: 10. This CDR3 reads CASSQDTPGTGDAGELFF. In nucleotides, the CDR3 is TGCGCCAGCAGCCAAGATACTCCCGGGACAGGGGACGCCGGGGAGCTGTTTTTT.

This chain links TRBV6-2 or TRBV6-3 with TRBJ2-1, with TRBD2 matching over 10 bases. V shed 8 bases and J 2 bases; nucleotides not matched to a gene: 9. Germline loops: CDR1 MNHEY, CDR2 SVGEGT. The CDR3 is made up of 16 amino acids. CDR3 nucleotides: TGTGCCAGCTTTTTGAGCGGGAGGGGTACCTACAATGAGCAGTTCTTC. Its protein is CASFLSGRGTYNEQFF.

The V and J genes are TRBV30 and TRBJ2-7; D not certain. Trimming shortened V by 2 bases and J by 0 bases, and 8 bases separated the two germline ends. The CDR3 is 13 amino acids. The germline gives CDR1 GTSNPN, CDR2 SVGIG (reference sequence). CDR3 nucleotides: TGTGCCTGGAGTAAGGGCTCCTCCTACGAGCAGTACTTC. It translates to CAWSKGSSYEQYF.

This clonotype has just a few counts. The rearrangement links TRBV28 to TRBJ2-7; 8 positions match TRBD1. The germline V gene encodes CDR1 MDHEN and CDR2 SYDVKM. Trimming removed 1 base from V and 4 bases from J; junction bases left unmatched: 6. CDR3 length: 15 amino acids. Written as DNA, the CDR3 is TGTGCCAGCAGTTTATATCAGGGGGCCGGTTACGAGCAGTACTTC. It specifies CASSLYQGAGYEQYF.

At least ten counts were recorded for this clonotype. The CDR3 region has the DNA TGCGCCAGCAGCGCGGGACTAGCGGGCGCCGCCTACGAGCAGTACTTC. Its translation: CASSAGLAGAAYEQYF. The V and J genes are TRBV5-1 and TRBJ2-7; 12 bases align to TRBD2. The junction had 7 bases not matched to a gene; V was cut back by 4 bases and J by 2 bases. CDR1 and CDR2 (germline): SGHRS, YFSETQ. This CDR3 comprises 16 residues. The complete variable domain, with remaining parts taken from reference TRBV5-1 and TRBJ2-7, reads KAGVTQTPRYLIKTRGQQVTLSCSPISGHRSVSWYQQTPGQGLQFLFEYFSETQRNKGNFPGRFSGRQFSNSRSEMNVSTLELGDSALYLCASSAGLAGAAYEQYFGPGTRLTVT.

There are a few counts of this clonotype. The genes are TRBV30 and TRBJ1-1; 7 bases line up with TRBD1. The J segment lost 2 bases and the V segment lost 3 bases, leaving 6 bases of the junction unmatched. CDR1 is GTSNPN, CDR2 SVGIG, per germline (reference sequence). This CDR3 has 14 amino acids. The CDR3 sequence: CAWSAGQVNTEAFF. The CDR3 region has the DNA TGTGCCTGGAGCGCAGGACAGGTAAACACTGAAGCTTTCTTT. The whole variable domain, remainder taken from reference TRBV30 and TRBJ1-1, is SQTIHQWPATLVQPVGSPLSLECTVEGTSNPNLYWYRQAAGRGLQLLFYSVGIGQISSEVPQNLSASRPQDRQFILSSKKLLLSDSGFYLCAWSAGQVNTEAFFGQGTRLTVV.

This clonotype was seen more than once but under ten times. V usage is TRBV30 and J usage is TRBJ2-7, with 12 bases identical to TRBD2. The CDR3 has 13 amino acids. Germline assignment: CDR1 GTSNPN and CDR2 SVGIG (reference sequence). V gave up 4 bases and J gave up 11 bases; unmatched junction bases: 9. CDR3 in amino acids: CAWIPSGRAREYF. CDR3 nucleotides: TGTGCCTGGATTCCTAGCGGGAGGGCTAGGGAGTACTTC.

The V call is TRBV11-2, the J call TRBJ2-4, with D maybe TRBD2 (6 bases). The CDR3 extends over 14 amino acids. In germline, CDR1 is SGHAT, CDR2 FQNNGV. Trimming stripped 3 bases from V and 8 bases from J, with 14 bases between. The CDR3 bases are TGTGCCAGCAGCTTGCTTGCCGGGGGAGACATTCAGTACTTC. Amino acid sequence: CASSLLAGGDIQYF.

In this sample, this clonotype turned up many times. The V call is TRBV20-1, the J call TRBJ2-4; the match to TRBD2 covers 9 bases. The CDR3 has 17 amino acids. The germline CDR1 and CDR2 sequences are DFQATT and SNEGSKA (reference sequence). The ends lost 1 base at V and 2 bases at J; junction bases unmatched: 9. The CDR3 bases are TGCAGTGCTAGAGGTAGCGGGAGTCAATCTTCCAAAAACATTCAGTACTTC. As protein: CSARGSGSQSSKNIQYF.

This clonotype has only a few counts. CDR3 loop: CASSLVPGARNQPQHF. The CDR3 DNA follows: TGTGCCAGCAGCTTGGTTCCGGGGGCGAGAAATCAGCCCCAGCATTTT. This chain links TRBV7-8 with TRBJ1-5; the D gene is possibly TRBD1 (6 bases). This CDR3 comprises 16 residues. The germline V gene encodes CDR1 SGHVS and CDR2 FQNEAQ. V lost 3 bases and J lost 4, with 16 bases in between.

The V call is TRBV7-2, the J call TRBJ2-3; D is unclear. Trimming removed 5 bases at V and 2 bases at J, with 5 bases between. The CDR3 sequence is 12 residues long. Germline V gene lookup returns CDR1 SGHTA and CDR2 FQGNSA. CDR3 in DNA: TGTGCCAGCAGCGGTTACACAGATACGCAGTATTTT. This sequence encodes CASSGYTDTQYF.

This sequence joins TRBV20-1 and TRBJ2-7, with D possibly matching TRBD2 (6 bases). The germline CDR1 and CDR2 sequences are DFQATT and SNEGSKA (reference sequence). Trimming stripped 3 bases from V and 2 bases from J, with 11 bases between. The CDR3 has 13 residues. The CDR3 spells CSARDPGAYEQYF. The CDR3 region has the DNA TGCAGTGCTAGGGACCCGGGGGCCTACGAGCAGTACTTC.

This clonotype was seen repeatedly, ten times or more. This CDR3 reads CASSSTSGASSYEQYF. The CDR3, as DNA: TGCGCCAGCAGCTCAACTAGCGGGGCTTCATCCTACGAGCAGTACTTC. This chain connects TRBV5-1 to TRBJ2-7; 10 bases map to TRBD2. The CDR3 extends over 16 amino acids. In germline, CDR1 is SGHRS, CDR2 YFSETQ. J lost 1 base, V lost 3 bases, and 7 bases had no gene match.